Listed below are T cell receptor beta chains from one sample, sequenced in a study of blood T cell repertoires in COVID-19. Using immunoSEQ multiplex PCR, the repertoire was profiled, and TCRdb retains in-frame clones only, with some absent. The table lists around 270,000 clones, around 90% of them singletons. Sequenced input: peripheral blood. Receptors were obtained from a person aged 18-35 years with COVID-19, enrolled during active disease. Both conserved end residues are part of each CDR3. The D gene is left open where the match is weak. Rows may omit the clone size; those that give it use once, few, many or a size class.

d_gene: TRBD1; j_gene: TRBJ2-7; abundance: once; v_gene: TRBV2; len: 14; CDR3aa: CASSEAGQGYEQYF; CDR3nt: TGTGCCAGCAGTGAAGCGGGACAGGGATACGAGCAGTACTTC
d_gene: TRBD2; j_gene: TRBJ2-1; abundance: NA; v_gene: TRBV7-8; len: 19; CDR3aa: CASSLPPQTSGSSYNEQFF; CDR3nt: TGTGCCAGCAGCCTTCCACCCCAGACTAGCGGTAGCTCCTACAATGAGCAGTTCTTC
d_gene: NA; j_gene: TRBJ2-3; abundance: NA; v_gene: TRBV3-1/TRBV3-2; len: 13; CDR3aa: CASSRGETDTQYF; CDR3nt: TGTGCCAGCAGCCGGGGGGAGACAGATACGCAGTATTTT
d_gene: NA; j_gene: TRBJ1-2; abundance: NA; v_gene: TRBV7-9; len: 14; CDR3aa: CASSFGASRYGYTF; CDR3nt: TGTGCCAGCAGCTTTGGGGCCAGTCGATATGGCTACACCTTC
d_gene: TRBD2; j_gene: TRBJ2-4; abundance: once; v_gene: TRBV7-2; len: 17; CDR3aa: CASSFGGLAGPKNIQYF; CDR3nt: TGTGCCAGCAGCTTCGGGGGACTAGCGGGACCCAAAAACATTCAGTACTTC
d_gene: NA; j_gene: TRBJ2-2; abundance: NA; v_gene: TRBV28; len: 14; CDR3aa: CASSFVHGAGELFF; CDR3nt: TGTGCCAGCAGTTTCGTTCACGGGGCCGGGGAGCTGTTTTTT
d_gene: NA; j_gene: TRBJ2-7; abundance: NA; v_gene: TRBV7-9; len: 14; CDR3aa: CASSLVLGSTEQYF; CDR3nt: TGTGCCAGCAGCTTAGTCTTAGGGAGCACCGAGCAGTACTTC
d_gene: TRBD1; j_gene: TRBJ1-6; abundance: once; v_gene: TRBV7-8; len: 16; CDR3aa: CASSRGQGDGISPLHF; CDR3nt: TGTGCCAGCAGCCGGGGCCAGGGGGACGGAATTTCACCCCTCCACTTT
d_gene: NA; j_gene: TRBJ2-1; abundance: NA; v_gene: TRBV10-1; len: 15; CDR3aa: CASTGGDWGDNEQFF; CDR3nt: TGCGCCAGCACCGGAGGGGACTGGGGGGACAATGAGCAGTTCTTC
d_gene: NA; j_gene: TRBJ2-1; abundance: NA; v_gene: TRBV19; len: 14; CDR3aa: CASSIGGNYNEQFF; CDR3nt: TGTGCCAGTAGTATTGGCGGGAACTACAATGAGCAGTTCTTC
d_gene: NA; j_gene: TRBJ2-2; abundance: NA; v_gene: TRBV7-2; len: 12; CDR3aa: CASSWEAGELFF; CDR3nt: TGTGCCAGCAGCTGGGAGGCCGGGGAGCTGTTTTTT
d_gene: TRBD1; j_gene: TRBJ1-3; abundance: NA; v_gene: TRBV7-9; len: 17; CDR3aa: CASSLGGGWTGGNTIYF; CDR3nt: TGTGCCAGCAGCTTAGGAGGAGGCTGGACAGGCGGAAACACCATATATTTT
d_gene: TRBD2; j_gene: TRBJ2-3; abundance: NA; v_gene: TRBV10-3; len: 15; CDR3aa: CAISERGGEGHTQYF; CDR3nt: TGTGCCATCAGTGAGCGCGGAGGGGAGGGCCATACGCAGTATTTT
d_gene: TRBD2; j_gene: TRBJ2-7; abundance: NA; v_gene: TRBV13; len: 15; CDR3aa: CASSLGGSGSYEQYF; CDR3nt: TGTGCCAGCAGCTTAGGGGGTAGCGGGAGCTACGAGCAGTACTTC
d_gene: TRBD2; j_gene: TRBJ2-7; abundance: few; v_gene: TRBV11-2; len: 14; CDR3aa: CASSLGDYPYEQYF; CDR3nt: TGTGCCAGCAGCTTAGGGGACTACCCCTACGAGCAGTACTTC
d_gene: TRBD2; j_gene: TRBJ2-1; abundance: NA; v_gene: TRBV5-4; len: 15; CDR3aa: CASSPLAGGIDEQFF; CDR3nt: TGTGCCAGCAGCCCGCTAGCGGGAGGAATCGACGAGCAGTTCTTC
d_gene: NA; j_gene: TRBJ2-1; abundance: NA; v_gene: TRBV9; len: 11; CDR3aa: CASSVADEQFF; CDR3nt: TGTGCCAGCAGCGTAGCAGATGAGCAGTTCTTC
d_gene: TRBD1; j_gene: TRBJ2-3; abundance: NA; v_gene: TRBV5-1; len: 14; CDR3aa: CASSRDRVSDTQYF; CDR3nt: TGCGCCAGCAGCCGGGACAGGGTTTCAGATACGCAGTATTTT
d_gene: TRBD1; j_gene: TRBJ1-2; abundance: NA; v_gene: TRBV29-1; len: 13; CDR3aa: CSCSGTGDYGYTF; CDR3nt: TGCAGTTGTTCCGGGACAGGTGACTATGGCTACACCTTC
d_gene: NA; j_gene: TRBJ2-4; abundance: NA; v_gene: TRBV5-1; len: 15; CDR3aa: CASSLGTVAKNIQYF; CDR3nt: TGCGCCAGCAGCTTGGGGACAGTAGCCAAAAACATTCAGTACTTC
d_gene: NA; j_gene: TRBJ2-7; abundance: NA; v_gene: TRBV29-1; len: 12; CDR3aa: CSMTGLAYEQYF; CDR3nt: TGCAGCATGACAGGCCTAGCCTACGAGCAGTACTTC
d_gene: NA; j_gene: TRBJ2-7; abundance: NA; v_gene: TRBV13; len: 14; CDR3aa: CASSFWAKLGEQYF; CDR3nt: TGTGCCAGCAGCTTCTGGGCGAAACTAGGCGAGCAGTACTTC
d_gene: NA; j_gene: TRBJ1-1; abundance: NA; v_gene: TRBV19; len: 13; CDR3aa: CASSITGDPEAFF; CDR3nt: TGTGCCAGTAGTATAACGGGGGACCCTGAAGCTTTCTTT
d_gene: TRBD1; j_gene: TRBJ2-3; abundance: NA; v_gene: TRBV5-1; len: 16; CDR3aa: CASSLALQGAPDTQYF; CDR3nt: TGCGCCAGCAGCTTGGCCTTACAGGGGGCCCCGGATACGCAGTATTTT
d_gene: NA; j_gene: TRBJ1-2; abundance: NA; v_gene: TRBV14; len: 14; CDR3aa: CASSQAGIDYGYTF; CDR3nt: TGTGCCAGCAGCCAAGCCGGGATTGACTATGGCTACACCTTC
d_gene: NA; j_gene: TRBJ2-7; abundance: NA; v_gene: TRBV7-2; len: 15; CDR3aa: CASSLSGPQDYEQYF; CDR3nt: TGTGCCAGCAGCTTATCCGGTCCCCAAGACTACGAGCAGTACTTC
d_gene: TRBD1; j_gene: TRBJ1-1; abundance: NA; v_gene: TRBV7-2; len: 17; CDR3aa: CASSLEGTGARNTEAFF; CDR3nt: TGTGCCAGCAGCTTAGAAGGGACAGGGGCTCGGAACACTGAAGCTTTCTTT
d_gene: NA; j_gene: TRBJ2-1; abundance: NA; v_gene: TRBV7-9; len: 15; CDR3aa: CASSQRASSYNEQFF; CDR3nt: TGTGCCAGCAGCCAGCGGGCCTCCTCCTACAATGAGCAGTTCTTC
d_gene: NA; j_gene: TRBJ2-2; abundance: NA; v_gene: TRBV27; len: 16; CDR3aa: CASSRLETQNTGELFF; CDR3nt: TGTGCCAGCAGTCGCCTTGAGACACAGAACACCGGGGAGCTGTTTTTT
d_gene: TRBD2; j_gene: TRBJ2-1; abundance: NA; v_gene: TRBV7-9; len: 16; CDR3aa: CASSLLTSGSPDEQFF; CDR3nt: TGTGCCAGCAGCCTGTTGACTAGCGGGAGTCCCGATGAGCAGTTCTTC
d_gene: NA; j_gene: TRBJ1-1; abundance: NA; v_gene: TRBV11-1; len: 14; CDR3aa: CASSSPRETTEAFF; CDR3nt: TGTGCCAGCAGTTCCCCAAGGGAGACCACTGAAGCTTTCTTT
d_gene: NA; j_gene: TRBJ2-7; abundance: NA; v_gene: TRBV7-9; len: 13; CDR3aa: CASSLRGSYEQYF; CDR3nt: TGTGCCAGCAGCCTTAGGGGCTCCTACGAGCAGTACTTC
d_gene: TRBD1; j_gene: TRBJ2-1; abundance: NA; v_gene: TRBV19; len: 16; CDR3aa: CASRTTGTGGEYEQFF; CDR3nt: TGTGCCAGTAGGACCACCGGGACAGGGGGCGAGTATGAGCAGTTCTTC
d_gene: NA; j_gene: TRBJ2-2; abundance: NA; v_gene: TRBV4-1; len: 14; CDR3aa: CASSQTRGVRELFF; CDR3nt: TGCGCCAGCAGCCAGACCCGCGGAGTCAGGGAGCTGTTTTTT
d_gene: TRBD2; j_gene: TRBJ2-7; abundance: NA; v_gene: TRBV4-3; len: 16; CDR3aa: CASSPRQRRGSYEQYF; CDR3nt: TGCGCCAGCAGCCCAAGACAGCGGCGGGGGTCCTACGAGCAGTACTTC
d_gene: TRBD2; j_gene: TRBJ2-7; abundance: NA; v_gene: TRBV9; len: 13; CDR3aa: CASAEAGTGEQYF; CDR3nt: TGTGCCAGCGCCGAAGCGGGAACGGGAGAGCAGTACTTC
d_gene: TRBD2; j_gene: TRBJ2-7; abundance: NA; v_gene: TRBV6-6; len: 15; CDR3aa: CASSYSILAGVEQYF; CDR3nt: TGTGCCAGCAGTTACTCGATACTAGCGGGAGTCGAGCAGTACTTC
d_gene: NA; j_gene: TRBJ1-6; abundance: NA; v_gene: TRBV4-1; len: 18; CDR3aa: CASSQDTAGALRGSPLHF; CDR3nt: TGCGCCAGCAGCCAAGATACGGCGGGGGCCCTCCGTGGTTCACCCCTCCACTTT
d_gene: NA; j_gene: TRBJ2-1; abundance: NA; v_gene: TRBV1; len: 15; CDR3aa: CTSSSKQSSYNEQFF; CDR3nt: TGCACCAGCAGCTCAAAGCAAAGCTCCTACAATGAGCAGTTCTTC
d_gene: TRBD1; j_gene: TRBJ2-3; abundance: NA; v_gene: TRBV5-4; len: 14; CDR3aa: CASSVDRGADTQYF; CDR3nt: TGTGCCAGCAGCGTGGACAGGGGCGCAGATACGCAGTATTTT
d_gene: NA; j_gene: TRBJ1-1; abundance: NA; v_gene: TRBV6-1; len: 18; CDR3aa: CASSEDPFTLGQNTEAFF; CDR3nt: TGTGCCAGCAGTGAAGACCCCTTCACCTTGGGACAGAACACTGAAGCTTTCTTT
d_gene: TRBD1; j_gene: TRBJ2-2; abundance: NA; v_gene: TRBV7-9; len: 19; CDR3aa: CASSARDSTLTRIAGELFF; CDR3nt: TGTGCCAGCAGCGCCCGGGACAGCACGCTAACGAGGATCGCCGGGGAGCTGTTTTTT
d_gene: TRBD2; j_gene: TRBJ2-1; abundance: NA; v_gene: TRBV9; len: 15; CDR3aa: CASSDGRAPYNEQFF; CDR3nt: TGTGCCAGCAGCGACGGGAGGGCCCCCTACAATGAGCAGTTCTTC
d_gene: NA; j_gene: TRBJ2-7; abundance: once; v_gene: TRBV18; len: 14; CDR3aa: CASSPPNRVYEQYF; CDR3nt: TGTGCCAGCTCACCACCGAATAGAGTGTACGAGCAGTACTTC
d_gene: TRBD2; j_gene: TRBJ2-2; abundance: NA; v_gene: TRBV4-2; len: 17; CDR3aa: CASSQRGAGGETGELFF; CDR3nt: TGTGCCAGCAGCCAACGTGGGGCGGGAGGGGAAACCGGGGAGCTGTTTTTT
d_gene: TRBD1; j_gene: TRBJ1-3; abundance: once; v_gene: TRBV7-2; len: 14; CDR3aa: CASSFLGGRDTIYF; CDR3nt: TGTGCCAGCAGCTTCTTAGGGGGCCGGGACACCATATATTTT
d_gene: NA; j_gene: TRBJ2-7; abundance: NA; v_gene: TRBV5-1; len: 15; CDR3aa: CASSLDLGAAYEQYF; CDR3nt: TGCGCCAGCAGCTTGGATCTTGGGGCAGCCTACGAGCAGTACTTC
d_gene: NA; j_gene: TRBJ1-2; abundance: NA; v_gene: TRBV3-1/TRBV3-2; len: 14; CDR3aa: CASSQDREGYGYTF; CDR3nt: TGTGCCAGCAGCCAAGATCGGGAGGGATATGGCTACACCTTC
d_gene: TRBD1; j_gene: TRBJ1-2; abundance: once; v_gene: TRBV19; len: 16; CDR3aa: CASSRRPTGTNYGYTF; CDR3nt: TGTGCCAGTAGTCGGCGCCCGACAGGGACTAACTATGGCTACACCTTC
d_gene: NA; j_gene: TRBJ1-4; abundance: NA; v_gene: TRBV21-1; len: 15; CDR3aa: CASSKGRFGGEKLFF; CDR3nt: TGTGCCAGCAGCAAAGGAAGGTTCGGAGGCGAAAAACTGTTTTTT
d_gene: NA; j_gene: TRBJ1-6; abundance: NA; v_gene: TRBV7-9; len: 15; CDR3aa: CASSSQDAGYSPLHF; CDR3nt: TGTGCCAGCAGCTCCCAGGATGCGGGGTATTCACCCCTCCACTTT